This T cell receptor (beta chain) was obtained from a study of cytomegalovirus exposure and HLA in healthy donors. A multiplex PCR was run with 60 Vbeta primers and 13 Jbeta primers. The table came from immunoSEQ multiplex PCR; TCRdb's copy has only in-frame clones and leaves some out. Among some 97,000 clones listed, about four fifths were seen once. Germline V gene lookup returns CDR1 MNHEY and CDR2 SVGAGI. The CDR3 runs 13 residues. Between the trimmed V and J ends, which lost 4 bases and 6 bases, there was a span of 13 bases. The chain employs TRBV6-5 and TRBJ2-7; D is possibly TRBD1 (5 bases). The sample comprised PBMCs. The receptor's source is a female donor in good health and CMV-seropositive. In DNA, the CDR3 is TGTGCCAGCAGTTCGACCGTGACAGCCGAGCAGTACTTC. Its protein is CASSSTVTAEQYF.